The 30 T cell receptor beta chains reported below all come from one sample, sequenced in a study of a mutant IDH1 vaccine in newly diagnosed glioma. The time point: week 47, end of study. The content of each vaccine dose was 300 ug of mutant IDH1 20-mer peptide, and topical imiquimod accompanied it. Method: immunoSEQ multiplex PCR; TCRdb's copy keeps in-frame clones and lacks some. The data hold some 50,000 clones, with 65% observed a single time. For these receptors, no antigen is known. This specimen was peripheral blood mononuclear cells (PBMCs), taken from a glioma patient whose treatment included an IDH1 peptide vaccine. All receptors derive from a middle-aged man with glioma. Some clones in this sample may be carry-over from other donors' samples.

This chain joins TRBV2 and TRBJ1-5; no reliable D call. Germline V gives CDR1 SNHLY, CDR2 FYNNEI. Trimming took 2 bases from V and 9 from J, leaving 11 bases between them. The CDR3 spans 13 residues. The CDR3 DNA sequence: TGTGCCAGCAGTGAAAAGCTGGTCCGGCCCCAGCATTTT. Translating it yields CASSEKLVRPQHF.

The chain joins TRBV30 to TRBJ1-5; D is ambiguous. Germline CDR1 and CDR2: GTSNPN and SVGIG (reference sequence). V shed 2 bases and J shed 4 bases, with 9 bases lying between them. This CDR3 is built from 13 residues. The CDR3 region has the DNA TGTGCCTGGAGTACGTTGGAGAATCAGCCCCAGCATTTT. Its translation: CAWSTLENQPQHF.

The chain combines TRBV12-5 with TRBJ1-5; tentatively, D is TRBD1 (5 bases). The CDR3 length is 14 residues. Trimming stripped 2 bases from V and 6 bases from J, with 11 bases between. The germline CDR1 and CDR2 sequences are LGHNT and FRNRAP. The CDR3 DNA is TGTGCTAGTGGTTTGACAGGAGGGGCTCAGCCCCAGCATTTT. This gives the protein CASGLTGGAQPQHF.

The chain has TRBV2 and TRBJ2-3; D gene uncertain. Germline assignment: CDR1 SNHLY and CDR2 FYNNEI. Trimming pared 6 bases from V and 0 bases from J, leaving 10 bases between. This CDR3 comprises 14 residues. The CDR3 sequence is CASRSSFSTDTQYF. CDR3 DNA sequence: TGTGCCAGCAGATCGAGCTTTAGCACAGATACGCAGTATTTT.

This clone showed up just a few times. The chain couples TRBV4-1 to TRBJ1-4; TRBD1 matches at 7 bases. Per germline, CDR1 MGHRA and CDR2 YSYEKL. The ends lost 4 bases at V and 8 bases at J; junction bases unmatched: 4. This CDR3 is built from 13 residues. CDR3 protein: CASSPPDREKLFF. CDR3 nucleotides: TGCGCCAGCAGCCCGCCGGACAGGGAAAAACTGTTTTTT.

This chain joins TRBV5-1 and TRBJ2-7; TRBD2 matches 7 bases. This CDR3 has 16 residues. V lost 4 bases to trimming and J lost 0 bases; unmatched junction nucleotides: 10. Looked up from germline, CDR1 is SGHRS and CDR2 is YFSETQ. The CDR3 loop reads CASSGGLAGDSYEQYF. The CDR3 nucleotides are TGCGCCAGCAGCGGGGGTCTGGCGGGGGACTCCTACGAGCAGTACTTC.

CDR3 protein: CATSRGSSSSYNSPLHF. CDR3 sequence (DNA): TGTGCCACCAGCAGGGGGAGCTCCAGCTCCTATAATTCACCCCTCCACTTT. The chain employs TRBV15 and TRBJ1-6; no reliable D call. The ends were cut back, 3 bases at V and 0 bases at J, with 12 bases in the middle. Germline lookup yields CDR1 LNHNV and CDR2 YYDKDF (reference sequence). There are 17 residues in the CDR3.

The chain has TRBV27 and TRBJ1-5; unclear D gene. CDR1 MNHEY and CDR2 SMNVEV come from the germline V gene (reference sequence). This CDR3 spans 12 amino acids. V lost 3 bases and J 9 bases, leaving 9 bases between the germline ends. The DNA for the CDR3 is TGTGCCAGCAGTTTGTCCGCGGGGCCCCAGCATTTT. It yields the protein CASSLSAGPQHF.

The CDR3: CASSDRYPYEQYF. The CDR3 DNA reads as TGTGCCAGCAGTGACAGATATCCCTACGAGCAGTACTTC. The rearrangement joins TRBV2 to TRBJ2-7; D ambiguous. This CDR3 contains 13 residues. Germline CDR1 SNHLY, CDR2 FYNNEI. The V gene lost 3 bases and the J gene lost 2 bases, with 8 bases spanning the gap.

V usage is TRBV27 and J usage is TRBJ2-1; TRBD1 matches 12 bases. V shed 2 bases, J shed 6 bases, and the junction held 2 bases outside the gene matches. This CDR3 has 15 amino acids. CDR1 and CDR2 (germline): MNHEY, SMNVEV (reference sequence). The CDR3 loop reads CASSLGTGGSNEQFF. The CDR3 DNA is TGTGCCAGCAGTTTAGGGACAGGGGGCTCCAATGAGCAGTTCTTC.

This clone was picked up a small number of times. This sequence joins TRBV6-7 and TRBJ1-4; no clear D gene. TRBV6-7 is recorded as an ORF, its role being uncertain. With 2 bases removed from V and 1 base from J, the gap between germline ends came to 11 bases. This CDR3 is 16 amino acids long. CDR3 sequence (DNA): TGTGCCAGCAGTTACCGATTTAAGCTAACTAATGAAAAACTGTTTTTT. It codes for CASSYRFKLTNEKLFF.

This rearrangement joins TRBV5-8 to TRBJ1-2; D gene ambiguous. The germline V gene has CDR1 SGHTS and CDR2 YDEGEE. The CDR3 spans 12 residues. Trimming removed 3 bases from V and 5 bases from J, with 8 bases in between. The DNA of the CDR3 is TGTGCCAGCAGCTGGGGAGGGTATGGCTACACCTTC. Translating it yields CASSWGGYGYTF.

This clone was seen once. The V call is TRBV6-5, the J call TRBJ2-2; D remains unclear. Germline V gene lookup returns CDR1 MNHEY and CDR2 SVGAGI. The CDR3 runs 15 residues. The V end was cut by 2 bases, the J end by 2 bases, with 9 bases between. The CDR3 protein is CASSYMNSNTGELFF. Written as DNA, the CDR3 is TGTGCCAGCAGTTACATGAACTCAAACACCGGGGAGCTGTTTTTT.

V and J are TRBV6-1 and TRBJ2-3, with 11 bases fitting TRBD2. With 4 bases clipped from V and 4 bases from J, the junction kept 4 bases outside the gene matches. The CDR3 is made up of 15 amino acids. Per germline, CDR1 MNHNS and CDR2 SASEGT. The CDR3: CASSGLAGGADTQYF. The CDR3 DNA sequence: TGTGCCAGCAGTGGCTTAGCGGGGGGGGCAGATACGCAGTATTTT.

The chain couples TRBV6-6 to TRBJ1-1; no reliable D call. The CDR3 sequence is 16 residues long. Germline V gene lookup returns CDR1 MNHNY and CDR2 SVGAGI (reference sequence). The germline V and J ends were trimmed by 2 bases and 1 base, with 14 bases remaining between them. This CDR3 is CASSYRPVAGNTEAFF. CDR3 in DNA: TGTGCCAGCAGTTACCGTCCAGTGGCCGGGAACACTGAAGCTTTCTTT.

This sequence joins TRBV4-2 and TRBJ2-3, with TRBD1 identical over 7 bases. Trimming removed 5 bases from V and 4 bases from J; junction bases left unmatched: 15. The CDR3 has 17 residues. Germline V gene data show CDR1 as LGHNA and CDR2 as YNFKEQ. CDR3 protein: CASSDYQRGGWSDTQYF. The CDR3 coding sequence is TGTGCCAGCAGCGATTACCAAAGAGGGGGCTGGTCAGATACGCAGTATTTT.

This clone was observed a few times. J is TRBJ1-2 and V is TRBV29-1; D ambiguous. The CDR3 consists of 14 residues. CDR1 is SQVTM, CDR2 ANQGSEA, per germline. Trimming left V 1 base short and J 5 bases short, with 14 bases between. The CDR3 coding sequence is TGCAGCGTTGAAGTTCGCGAAGGGATTTATGGCTACACCTTC. This translates into CSVEVREGIYGYTF.

The J gene is TRBJ1-5, the V gene TRBV29-1; D is undetermined. This CDR3 has 13 amino acids. V was cut by 4 bases and J by 0 bases, with 7 bases left in between. The germline CDR1 and CDR2 sequences are SQVTM and ANQGSEA. The CDR3 region is CSVVWGSNQPQHF. The CDR3 nucleotides are TGCAGCGTTGTGTGGGGTAGCAATCAGCCCCAGCATTTT. The variable domain in full, completed from reference TRBV29-1 and TRBJ1-5, reads SAVISQKPSRDICQRGTSLTIQCQVDSQVTMMFWYRQQPGQSLTLIATANQGSEATYESGFVIDKFPISRPNLTFSTLTVSNMSPEDSSIYLCSVVWGSNQPQHFGDGTRLSIL.

CDR3 DNA sequence: TGTGCCAGCAGGGCATACCGGGACAGAGCCTACGAGCAGTACTTC. Its translation: CASRAYRDRAYEQYF. The chain links TRBV6-5 to TRBJ2-7, with 7 bases that match TRBD1. J was trimmed by 2 bases and V by 6 bases; bases with no gene match: 10. The CDR3 consists of 15 residues. Per the germline V gene, CDR1 is MNHEY and CDR2 is SVGAGI.

The chain employs TRBV7-5 and TRBJ1-5; TRBD1 is the table's D call and was not checked against the DNA. TRBV7-5 constitutes a pseudogene. The CDR3 spans 19 residues. CDR3 nucleotides: TGTGCCAGAAGCCTATCGGACAGGGAACAAAAAAGGGGCAATCAGCCCCAGCATTTT. Translating it yields CARSLSDREQKRGNQPQHF.

This clone was seen more than once but under ten times. This sequence joins TRBV29-1 and TRBJ2-5; D uncertain. This CDR3 has 15 amino acids. V was trimmed by 1 base and J by 2 bases, leaving 14 bases between them. Germline assignment: CDR1 SQVTM and CDR2 ANQGSEA. The CDR3 coding sequence is TGCAGCGTTGAAGTTTATGCGGCCCTACAAGAGACCCAGTACTTC. Protein sequence: CSVEVYAALQETQYF.

CDR3 loop: CASRRDMGNEQFF. CDR3 DNA sequence: TGTGCCAGCAGACGGGACATGGGCAATGAGCAGTTCTTC. The chain combines TRBV2 with TRBJ2-1; a weak D match, TRBD1 (6 bases). CDR1 is SNHLY, CDR2 FYNNEI, per germline. CDR3 size: 13 residues. V was pared by 6 bases and J by 6 bases, with 12 bases between.

The table lists this clone with a few counts. The chain is built from TRBV7-6 and TRBJ2-2, with 10 nucleotides matching TRBD2. With 1 base clipped from V and 1 base from J, the junction kept 0 bases outside the gene matches. This CDR3 region has 16 residues. Germline V gene data show CDR1 as SGHVS and CDR2 as FNYEAQ. CDR3 nucleotide sequence: TGTGCCAGCAGCTTAGTAGCGGGGGGGAACACCGGGGAGCTGTTTTTT. Translation gives CASSLVAGGNTGELFF.

Written as DNA, the CDR3 is TGTGCCAGCAGCTTGACAGAGAGCTCCTACGAGCAGTACTTC. Translation: CASSLTESSYEQYF. V gene TRBV7-6 combines with J gene TRBJ2-7, with TRBD1 as a possible D gene (5 bases). Trimming removed 3 bases at V and 0 bases at J, with 9 bases between. The germline V gene encodes CDR1 SGHVS and CDR2 FNYEAQ. The CDR3 is 14 residues long.

J is TRBJ2-3 and V is TRBV7-2; 16 bases are a match to TRBD2. Trimming at V came to 4 bases and at J to 6 bases, leaving 7 bases not matched to a gene. CDR3 length: 17 amino acids. Germline-derived CDR1 and CDR2 are SGHTA and FQGNSA. In DNA, the CDR3 is TGTGCCAGCAGCTCGGGACTAGCGGGGGGGCGCTCGGATACGCAGTATTTT. Encoded protein: CASSSGLAGGRSDTQYF.

This chain connects TRBV27 to TRBJ1-6; 8 bases agree with TRBD1. CDR3 length: 15 amino acids. Trimming cost V 6 bases and J 10 bases; bases outside gene matches: 11. CDR1 is MNHEY, CDR2 SMNVEV, per germline (reference sequence). The CDR3 nucleotides are TGTGCCAGCAGCGACTCCCGGACAGGGCTCTCACCCCTCCACTTT. Its translation: CASSDSRTGLSPLHF.

This clone was seen a handful of times. V usage is TRBV10-2 and J usage is TRBJ2-7; TRBD1 matches at 8 bases. CDR1 is WSHSY, CDR2 SAAADI, per germline. The J segment lost 0 bases and the V segment lost 3 bases, leaving 4 bases of the junction unmatched. The length of the CDR3 is 15 residues. The CDR3, as DNA: TGCGCCAGCAGTGAATTGGACAGGGCCTCCTACGAGCAGTACTTC. This encodes CASSELDRASYEQYF.

V usage is TRBV29-1 and J usage is TRBJ2-1; 8 positions match TRBD2. V trimming: 4 bases; J trimming: 9 bases; junction bases outside the gene matches: 2. This CDR3 spans 11 amino acids. Germline V gene data show CDR1 as SQVTM and CDR2 as ANQGSEA. The CDR3: CSVAGGSEQFF. The CDR3 nucleotides read TGCAGCGTTGCGGGGGGGAGTGAGCAGTTCTTC.

This clone turned up a few times. This sequence joins TRBV7-9 and TRBJ2-1, with TRBD2 matching 9 bases. Unmatched junction bases numbered 7, after V lost 0 bases and J lost 4 bases. This CDR3 region has 17 residues. Germline-derived CDR1 and CDR2 are SEHNR and FQNEAQ (reference sequence). CDR3 amino acids: CASSLARASGIYNEQFF. CDR3 nucleotides: TGTGCCAGCAGCTTAGCGCGGGCTAGCGGGATATACAATGAGCAGTTCTTC.

This chain connects TRBV6-1 to TRBJ2-7; D call uncertain. The CDR3 runs to 17 residues. Looked up from germline, CDR1 is MNHNS and CDR2 is SASEGT. Trimming cost V 0 bases and J 2 bases, with 17 bases left between them. The CDR3 here is CASSEAGSRPSPYEQYF. For the CDR3, the DNA is TGTGCCAGCAGTGAAGCCGGCTCACGTCCCTCCCCCTACGAGCAGTACTTC.